The 30 T cell receptor beta chains presented below share a single source sample, sequenced in a study of blood T cells in healthy people across ages. A second 7 to 11 cycle PCR used barcoded and J-beta primers. TCRdb ran MiXCR on the 5' RACE reads and lists one entry per CDR3 protein. The data hold approximately 1.5 million distinct CDR3 sequences, with roughly two fifths observed a single time. Material for sequencing was blood. These receptor sequences come from a young woman in good health.

This clonotype has a handful of counts. One junction end does not reproduce the germline sequence, and a read error may be involved. The chain has TRBV13 and TRBJ2-5, with 8 nucleotides matching TRBD2. The J call may be incorrect, as the DNA end agrees better with TRBJ2-7. CDR1 PRHDT and CDR2 FYEKMQ come from the germline V gene (reference sequence). The CDR3 runs to 13 residues. CDR3 coding DNA: TGTGCTAGCAGCTTACTAGCGGAGTACGAGCAGTACTTC. This codes for CASSLLAEYEQYF.

Note on this clonotype: Mismatch with germline at one junction end may stem from a read error. This chain links TRBV3-1 with TRBJ1-2; no clear D gene. The CDR3 runs to 15 residues. Germline CDR1 and CDR2: LGHDT and YNNKEL (reference sequence). CDR3 loop: CASSQVLLNNYGHTF. In DNA form, the CDR3 reads TGTGCCAGCAGCCAAGTCTTACTAAATAACTATGGCCACACCTTC.

The chain uses TRBV29-1 and TRBJ2-2; 8 bases are shared with TRBD1. Per germline, CDR1 SQVTM and CDR2 ANQGSEA. V was pared by 6 bases and J by 6 bases, with 6 bases of the junction left unmatched. The CDR3 spans 13 residues. CDR3 protein: CSVRTGLAGELFF. The CDR3 region has the DNA TGCAGCGTGCGGACAGGGCTAGCCGGGGAGCTGTTTTTT.

The chain recombines TRBV7-4 with TRBJ2-2, with a possible D match to TRBD1 (5 bases). CDR3 length: 15 amino acids. The V and J ends lost 5 bases and 1 base respectively, with 11 bases between them. Germline CDR1 is SGHVT and CDR2 is SQSDAQ. The CDR3 here is CASSRGQENTGELFF. CDR3 in DNA: TGTGCCAGCAGCAGGGGTCAGGAGAACACCGGGGAGCTGTTTTTT. The full variable domain, with the rest looked up from reference TRBV7-4 and TRBJ2-2, is GAGVSQSPRYKVAKRGRDVALRCDSISGHVTLYWYRQTLGQGSEVLTYSQSDAQRDKSGRPSGRFSAERPERSVSTLKIQRTEQGDSAVYLCASSRGQENTGELFFGEGSRLTVL.

This clonotype appeared once. This chain connects TRBV6-5 to TRBJ2-1, with 9 nucleotides matching TRBD1. The junction had 4 bases not matched to a gene; V was cut back by 6 bases and J by 4 bases. Germline CDR1 MNHEY, CDR2 SVGAGI. The CDR3 extends over 14 amino acids. Here the CDR3 reads CASSKTGGYNEQFF. The DNA for the CDR3 is TGTGCCAGCAGCAAGACAGGGGGATACAATGAGCAGTTCTTC.

This clonotype was found a few times. The chain is built from TRBV19 and TRBJ2-3; 7 bases map to TRBD2. V lost 6 bases, J lost 2 bases, and 5 bases stayed unmatched. The germline CDR1 and CDR2 sequences are LNHDA and SQIVND (reference sequence). The CDR3 is 14 residues long. The CDR3 DNA reads TGTGCCAGTAGGCCTAGCGGACCCACAGATACGCAGTATTTT. Protein: CASRPSGPTDTQYF.

V and J are TRBV25-1 and TRBJ1-5; D uncertain. The germline V gene has CDR1 MGHDK and CDR2 SYGVNS. Trimming left V 3 bases short and J 7 bases short, with 13 bases between. This CDR3 has 14 amino acids. The CDR3 here is CASSEVGPGQPQHF. The DNA for the CDR3 is TGTGCCAGCAGTGAGGTTGGTCCGGGGCAGCCCCAGCATTTT.

The table lists this clonotype with a few counts. The chain is built from TRBV12-3 or TRBV12-4 and TRBJ2-1, with 7 bases fitting TRBD1. V shed 6 bases and J 4 bases; nucleotides not matched to a gene: 12. The CDR3 sequence is 16 residues long. The CDR3 loop reads CASRPGGTASYNEQFF. The CDR3 DNA reads as TGTGCCAGCAGACCAGGTGGGACAGCTTCATACAATGAGCAGTTCTTC.

The V gene is TRBV5-1, the J gene TRBJ2-1, with D possibly being TRBD1 or TRBD2 (6 bases each). CDR3 length equals 14 residues. Germline V gene lookup returns CDR1 SGHRS and CDR2 YFSETQ. Trimming left V 0 bases short and J 14 bases short, with 18 bases between. CDR3 sequence (DNA): TGCGCCAGCAGCTTGGGTTTACAGGGAGGACCGAAGTTCTTC. This encodes CASSLGLQGGPKFF.

The chain combines TRBV7-2 with TRBJ2-7; D gene unclear. TRBJ2-5 matches the DNA end more closely, so the J call is doubtful. Germline V gene data show CDR1 as SGHTA and CDR2 as FQGNSA. This CDR3 is 15 amino acids long. This chain's CDR3 is CASSRARTSMTTQYF. For the CDR3, the DNA is TGTGCCAGCAGCAGAGCGAGGACCTCTATGACGACCCAGTACTTC.

This clonotype was seen a few times. The chain employs TRBV4-3 and TRBJ2-1, with D tentatively TRBD1 (5 bases). The ends were cut back, 0 bases at V and 6 bases at J, with 12 bases in the middle. The germline V gene encodes CDR1 LGHNA and CDR2 YSLEER. The length of the CDR3 is 15 residues. In nucleotides, the CDR3 is TGCGCCAGCAGCCAAGATTATGAACAGGCCAATGAGCAGTTCTTC. Protein product: CASSQDYEQANEQFF.

To note about this clonotype: Given a much more abundant clone one base away, this may be a read error. This sequence joins TRBV7-2 and TRBJ1-1; 7 bases map to TRBD1. The CDR3 is 14 residues long. V lost 6 bases and J lost 3; bases outside the gene matches: 7. The germline V gene encodes CDR1 SGHTA and CDR2 FQGNSA. CDR3 loop: CTSRPPTGYTEAFF. The DNA for the CDR3 is TGTACCAGCAGGCCACCGACAGGGTACACTGAAGCTTTCTTT.

The V call is TRBV20-1, the J call TRBJ2-1; 8 bases are shared with TRBD2. This CDR3 comprises 16 residues. The V gene's germline CDR1 is DFQATT and CDR2 SNEGSKA (reference sequence). V lost 2 bases, J lost 5 bases, and 11 bases stayed unmatched. As DNA, the CDR3 is TGCAGTGCTAGACGGTTCGTCGGGGGGGCTAACAATGAGCAGTTCTTC. Translating it yields CSARRFVGGANNEQFF.

This clonotype was seen a few times. The V gene is TRBV29-1, the J gene TRBJ2-7; maybe TRBD1 (6 bases). The CDR3 runs 15 residues. Germline CDR1 reads SQVTM; CDR2 reads ANQGSEA. Trimming shortened V by 0 bases and J by 1 base, and 13 bases separated the two germline ends. The CDR3, as DNA: TGCAGCGTTGAAGATCCAACAGGGCTATCCTACGAGCAGTACTTC. It is translated as CSVEDPTGLSYEQYF.

The rearrangement links TRBV4-2 to TRBJ1-1; TRBD1 matches at 7 bases. V shed 1 base and J 5 bases; nucleotides not matched to a gene: 13. The germline V gene has CDR1 LGHNA and CDR2 YNFKEQ. This CDR3 has 17 amino acids. CDR3 sequence: CASSQGARGNVGTEAFF. The CDR3, as DNA: TGTGCCAGCAGCCAAGGTGCCAGGGGGAATGTAGGAACTGAAGCTTTCTTT.

This chain connects TRBV20-1 to TRBJ1-2, with TRBD1 identical over 8 bases. V lost 5 bases, J lost 4 bases, and 3 bases stayed unmatched. The CDR3 totals 12 residues. Germline CDR1 is DFQATT and CDR2 is SNEGSKA (reference sequence). The CDR3 nucleotides read TGCAGTGCTTCGGACAGGGCCTATGGCTACACCTTC. This encodes CSASDRAYGYTF.

The genes are TRBV11-1 and TRBJ2-7, with D possibly called TRBD1 or TRBD2 (6 bases each). Germline V lookup: CDR1 SGHAT, CDR2 FQDESV (reference sequence). The length of the CDR3 is 14 residues. Deletions cut 5 bases from V and 5 bases from J, with 16 bases between. The chain's CDR3 is CASSVGGPSHEQYF. CDR3 coding DNA: TGTGCCAGCAGCGTAGGGGGGCCATCCCACGAGCAGTACTTC.

This clonotype has only a few counts. CDR3 sequence reads: CASSLAGTGLSLYTF. DNA of the CDR3: TGTGCCAGCAGCTTGGCCGGGACAGGGCTTTCCCTCTACACCTTC. The chain is built from TRBV7-9 and TRBJ1-2, with TRBD1 matching 9 bases. The CDR3 runs 15 residues. Losses at the gene ends were 3 bases for V and 10 bases for J; bases not matched to a gene: 12. CDR1 SEHNR and CDR2 FQNEAQ come from the germline V gene (reference sequence).

The table lists this clonotype with a few counts. The chain combines TRBV7-2 with TRBJ2-3; 10 bases map to TRBD2. Trimming at V came to 5 bases and at J to 2 bases, leaving 7 bases not matched to a gene. CDR1 is SGHTA and CDR2 is FQGNSA in the germline V gene. The CDR3 totals 16 residues. The CDR3 bases are TGTGCCAGCAGCCCAGGTAGCGGGGGGTCCACAGATACGCAGTATTTT. This codes for CASSPGSGGSTDTQYF.

This chain joins TRBV20-1 and TRBJ2-1; weak D call: TRBD1 (5 bases). Germline CDR1 and CDR2: DFQATT and SNEGSKA (reference sequence). V shed 0 bases and J shed 3 bases, with 15 bases lying between them. The CDR3 has 16 amino acids. The CDR3 DNA is TGCAGTGCTAGAGATGGAAGGCAGGGTTACTACAATGAGCAGTTCTTC. The encoded protein is CSARDGRQGYYNEQFF.

The V call is TRBV7-2, the J call TRBJ2-3; D gene uncertain. The CDR3 is made up of 14 amino acids. Looked up from germline, CDR1 is SGHTA and CDR2 is FQGNSA. V was pared by 2 bases and J by 4 bases, with 10 bases between. Here the CDR3 reads CASSLTLIPDTQYF. For the CDR3, the DNA is TGTGCCAGCAGCTTAACCCTCATTCCAGATACGCAGTATTTT. The variable domain in full, completed from reference TRBV7-2 and TRBJ2-3, reads GAGVSQSPSNKVTEKGKDVELRCDPISGHTALYWYRQSLGQGLEFLIYFQGNSAPDKSGLPSDRFSAERTGGSVSTLTIQRTQQEDSAVYLCASSLTLIPDTQYFGPGTRLTVL.

This chain uses TRBV9 with TRBJ2-7; TRBD2 might be the D (6 bases). Trimming pared 0 bases from V and 3 bases from J, leaving 13 bases between. This CDR3 comprises 15 residues. Germline CDR1 and CDR2: SGDLS and YYNGEE. Here the CDR3 DNA reads TGTGCCAGCAGCGTAGATGTTAGCGGAATCTACGAGCAGTACTTC. It encodes CASSVDVSGIYEQYF.

Many counts were recorded for this clonotype. The gene calls are TRBV12-3 or TRBV12-4 and TRBJ2-1; TRBD1 matches 10 bases. J gave up 7 bases and V 6 bases, and 6 bases lay outside the gene matches. The CDR3 is 14 amino acids. This CDR3 is CASRGQGTFNEQFF. The DNA of the CDR3 is TGTGCCAGCAGGGGACAGGGGACTTTTAATGAGCAGTTCTTC.

The table lists this clonotype with a few counts. V is TRBV7-2 and J is TRBJ2-7; 11 bases line up with TRBD2. CDR3 size: 17 residues. CDR1 and CDR2 from the germline V gene are SGHTA and FQGNSA. Germline trimming cut 2 bases from V and 0 bases from J; bases unmatched to any gene: 6. The CDR3 bases are TGTGCCAGCAGCTTAAGGTCTAGCGGGGGGCACTCCTACGAGCAGTACTTC. Encoded protein: CASSLRSSGGHSYEQYF.

V gene TRBV10-1 combines with J gene TRBJ2-3, with TRBD2 identical over 7 bases. CDR3 size: 16 residues. In germline, CDR1 is WNHNN, CDR2 SYGVQD (reference sequence). With V trimmed by 0 bases and J by 5 bases, 8 bases remained unmatched. The CDR3, as DNA: TGCGCCAGCAGTGAGTCGGGACTACACCCCGAAGATACGCAGTATTTT. This translates into CASSESGLHPEDTQYF.

This clonotype was recorded only once. This chain joins TRBV6-2 or TRBV6-3 and TRBJ1-1; D is uncertain. V gave up 2 bases and J gave up 2 bases, with 12 bases separating them. Germline CDR1 and CDR2: MNHEY and SVGEGT. The CDR3 is 15 amino acids. The CDR3 loop reads CASSYRHYVNTEAFF. The CDR3 DNA is TGTGCCAGCAGTTACCGACACTACGTCAACACTGAAGCTTTCTTT.

CDR3 amino acids: CSARGTGVPNTGELFF. For the CDR3, the DNA is TGCAGTGCTAGAGGGACAGGGGTACCTAACACCGGGGAGCTGTTTTTT. This chain joins TRBV20-1 and TRBJ2-2; 9 bases fit TRBD1. The V gene end was trimmed by 1 base and the J gene end by 2 bases; junction bases not matched to a gene: 5. Germline V gene data show CDR1 as DFQATT and CDR2 as SNEGSKA (reference sequence). CDR3 length: 16 amino acids.

This clonotype has only a few counts. The chain employs TRBV2 and TRBJ2-1; D perhaps matches TRBD2 (5 bases). This CDR3 is built from 13 residues. Germline V lookup: CDR1 SNHLY, CDR2 FYNNEI. V shed 6 bases and J shed 4 bases, with 10 bases lying between them. CDR3: CASSPLVYNEQFF. The CDR3 DNA reads as TGTGCCAGCAGCCCACTAGTTTACAATGAGCAGTTCTTC.

The chain links TRBV30 to TRBJ2-1; D not certain. CDR1 is GTSNPN, CDR2 SVGIG, per germline (reference sequence). The CDR3 consists of 12 residues. Trimming took 0 bases from V and 7 from J, leaving 7 bases between them. DNA for the CDR3: TGTGCCTGGAGTGTAGCCGGGAATGAGCAGTTCTTC. Translating it yields CAWSVAGNEQFF.

The chain is built from TRBV7-2 and TRBJ1-2; possibly TRBD1 for D (5 bases). This CDR3 comprises 14 residues. The germline V and J ends were trimmed by 2 bases and 6 bases, with 13 bases remaining between them. From germline, CDR1 is SGHTA and CDR2 FQGNSA. The DNA for the CDR3 is TGTGCCAGCAGCTTAAGTCCAGGACATAATGGCTACACCTTC. Translating gives CASSLSPGHNGYTF.